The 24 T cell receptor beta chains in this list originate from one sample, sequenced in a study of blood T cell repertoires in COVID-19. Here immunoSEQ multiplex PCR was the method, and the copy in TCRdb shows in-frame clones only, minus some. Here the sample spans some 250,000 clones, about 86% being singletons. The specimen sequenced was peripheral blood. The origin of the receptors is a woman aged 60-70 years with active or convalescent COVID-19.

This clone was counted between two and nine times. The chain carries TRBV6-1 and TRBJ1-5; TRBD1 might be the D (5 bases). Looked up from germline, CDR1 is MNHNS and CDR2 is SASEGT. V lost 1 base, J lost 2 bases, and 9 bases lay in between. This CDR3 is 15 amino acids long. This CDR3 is CASSEEEGGNQPQHF. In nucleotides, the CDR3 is TGTGCCAGCAGTGAAGAGGAAGGGGGCAATCAGCCCCAGCATTTT.

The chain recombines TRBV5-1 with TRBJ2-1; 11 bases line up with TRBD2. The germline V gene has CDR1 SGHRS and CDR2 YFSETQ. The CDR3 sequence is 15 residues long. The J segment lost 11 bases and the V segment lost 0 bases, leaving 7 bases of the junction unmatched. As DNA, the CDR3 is TGCGCCAGCAGCTTGGAGTCGCTAGCGGGGGGCAAGCAGTTCTTC. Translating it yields CASSLESLAGGKQFF. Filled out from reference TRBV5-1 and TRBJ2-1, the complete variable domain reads KAGVTQTPRYLIKTRGQQVTLSCSPISGHRSVSWYQQTPGQGLQFLFEYFSETQRNKGNFPGRFSGRQFSNSRSEMNVSTLELGDSALYLCASSLESLAGGKQFFGPGTRLTVL.

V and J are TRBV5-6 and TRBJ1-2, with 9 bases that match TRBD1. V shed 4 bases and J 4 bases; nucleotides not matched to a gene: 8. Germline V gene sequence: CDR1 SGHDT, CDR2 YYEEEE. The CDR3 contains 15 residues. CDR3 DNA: TGTGCCAGCAGCCGTGGACCGACAGGGGGCTATGGCTACACCTTC. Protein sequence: CASSRGPTGGYGYTF.

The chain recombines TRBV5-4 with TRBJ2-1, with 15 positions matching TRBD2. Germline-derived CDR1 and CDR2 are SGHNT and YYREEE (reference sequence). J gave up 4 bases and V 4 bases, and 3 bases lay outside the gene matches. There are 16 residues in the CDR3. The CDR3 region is CASSPGLAGGYNEQFF. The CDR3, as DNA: TGTGCCAGCAGCCCAGGACTAGCGGGGGGGTACAATGAGCAGTTCTTC.

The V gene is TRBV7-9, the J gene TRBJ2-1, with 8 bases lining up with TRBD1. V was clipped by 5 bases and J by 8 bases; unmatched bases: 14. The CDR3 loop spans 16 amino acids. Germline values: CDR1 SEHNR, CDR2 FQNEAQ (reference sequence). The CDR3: CASSNDIGQGGYEQFF. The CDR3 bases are TGTGCCAGCAGCAATGACATAGGACAGGGCGGATATGAGCAGTTCTTC.

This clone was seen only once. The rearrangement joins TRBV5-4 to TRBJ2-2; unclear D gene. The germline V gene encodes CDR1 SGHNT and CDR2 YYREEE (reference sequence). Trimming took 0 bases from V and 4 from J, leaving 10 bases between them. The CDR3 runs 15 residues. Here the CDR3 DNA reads TGTGCCAGCAGCTTGGGCCAGTCGATCACCGGGGAGCTGTTTTTT. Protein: CASSLGQSITGELFF.

The CDR3 region has the DNA TGTGCCAGCAGCTTAGAAGCGATAGATACGCAGTATTTT. Its translation is CASSLEAIDTQYF. The chain links TRBV7-6 to TRBJ2-3; D uncertain. The CDR3 has 13 amino acids. Germline V gene sequence: CDR1 SGHVS, CDR2 FNYEAQ. V was pared by 1 base and J by 5 bases, with 7 bases between.

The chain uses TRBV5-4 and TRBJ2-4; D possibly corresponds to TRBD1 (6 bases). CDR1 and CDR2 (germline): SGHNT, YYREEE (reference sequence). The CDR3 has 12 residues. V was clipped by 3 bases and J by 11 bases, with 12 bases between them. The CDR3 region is CASSSSDSFQYF. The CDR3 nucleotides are TGTGCCAGCAGCTCCTCGGACAGTTTTCAGTACTTC. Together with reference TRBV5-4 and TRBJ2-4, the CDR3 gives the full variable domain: ETGVTQSPTHLIKTRGQQVTLRCSSQSGHNTVSWYQQALGQGPQFIFQYYREEENGRGNFPPRFSGLQFPNYSSELNVNALELDDSALYLCASSSSDSFQYFGAGTRLSVL.

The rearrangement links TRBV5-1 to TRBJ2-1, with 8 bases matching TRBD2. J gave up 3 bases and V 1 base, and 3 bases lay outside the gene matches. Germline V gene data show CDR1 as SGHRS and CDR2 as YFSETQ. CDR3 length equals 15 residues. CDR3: CASSLKAGDYNEQFF. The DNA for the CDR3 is TGCGCCAGCAGCTTGAAAGCGGGGGACTACAATGAGCAGTTCTTC.

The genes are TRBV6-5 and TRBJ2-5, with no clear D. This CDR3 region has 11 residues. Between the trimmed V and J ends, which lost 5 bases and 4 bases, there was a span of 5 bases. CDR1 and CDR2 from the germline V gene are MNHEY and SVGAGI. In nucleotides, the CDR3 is TGTGCCAGCAGTCTCTCAGAGACCCAGTACTTC. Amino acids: CASSLSETQYF.

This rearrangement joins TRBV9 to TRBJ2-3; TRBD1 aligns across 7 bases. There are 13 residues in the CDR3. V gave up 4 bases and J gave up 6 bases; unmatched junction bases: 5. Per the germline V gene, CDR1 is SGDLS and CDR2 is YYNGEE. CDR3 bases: TGTGCCAGCAGCACAGACAGGGCTGATACGCAGTATTTT. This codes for CASSTDRADTQYF.

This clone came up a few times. Here the CDR3 reads CASSASRDRQIYGYTF. The CDR3 nucleotides read TGTGCCAGCAGTGCGAGCCGGGACAGACAGATTTATGGCTACACCTTC. The chain is built from TRBV2 and TRBJ1-2, with 7 positions matching TRBD1. The CDR3 totals 16 residues. With V trimmed by 4 bases and J by 5 bases, 13 bases remained unmatched. Germline CDR1 reads SNHLY; CDR2 reads FYNNEI.

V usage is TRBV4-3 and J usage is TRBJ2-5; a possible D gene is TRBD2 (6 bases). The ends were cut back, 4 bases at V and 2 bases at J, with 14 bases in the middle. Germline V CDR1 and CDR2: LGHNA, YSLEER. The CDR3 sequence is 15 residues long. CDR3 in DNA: TGCGCCAGCAGCCGGAGGGTTGGGGGACAAGAGACCCAGTACTTC. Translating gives CASSRRVGGQETQYF.

The CDR3 DNA reads as TGCAGTGCGTCCAGAGGGTGGGAACTGTTTTTT. Translated: CSASRGWELFF. This chain joins TRBV20-1 and TRBJ1-4, with D unclear. The V end was cut by 6 bases, the J end by 12 bases, with 14 bases between. Germline V gives CDR1 DFQATT, CDR2 SNEGSKA (reference sequence). The CDR3 runs 11 residues.

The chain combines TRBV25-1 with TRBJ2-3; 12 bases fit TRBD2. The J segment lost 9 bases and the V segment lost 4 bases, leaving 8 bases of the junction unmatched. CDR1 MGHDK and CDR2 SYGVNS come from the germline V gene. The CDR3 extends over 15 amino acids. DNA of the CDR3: TGTGCCAGCAGTGTAACTAGCGGGGGGCCCCCCACGCAGTATTTT. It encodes CASSVTSGGPPTQYF.

Here the CDR3 reads CASSPLSGSEKLFF. The CDR3 nucleotides read TGCGCCAGCAGCCCGTTATCCGGGTCGGAAAAACTGTTTTTT. The V call is TRBV5-1, the J call TRBJ1-4; D is ambiguous. Trimming shortened V by 4 bases and J by 8 bases, and 15 bases separated the two germline ends. Germline loops: CDR1 SGHRS, CDR2 YFSETQ. The CDR3 length is 14 residues.

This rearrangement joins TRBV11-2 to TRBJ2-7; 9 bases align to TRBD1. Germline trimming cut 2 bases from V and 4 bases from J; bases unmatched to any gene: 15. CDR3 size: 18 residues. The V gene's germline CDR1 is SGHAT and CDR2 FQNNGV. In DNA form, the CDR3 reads TGTGCCAGCAGCTTATTAAGGGGAGGGACAGGGATAATGTACGAGCAGTACTTC. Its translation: CASSLLRGGTGIMYEQYF.

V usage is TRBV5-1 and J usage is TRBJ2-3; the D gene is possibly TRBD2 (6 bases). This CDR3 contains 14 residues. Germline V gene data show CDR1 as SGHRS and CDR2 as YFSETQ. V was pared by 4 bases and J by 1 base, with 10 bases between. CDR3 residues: CASSNPGGTDTQYF. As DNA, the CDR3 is TGCGCCAGCAGCAACCCGGGGGGCACAGATACGCAGTATTTT.

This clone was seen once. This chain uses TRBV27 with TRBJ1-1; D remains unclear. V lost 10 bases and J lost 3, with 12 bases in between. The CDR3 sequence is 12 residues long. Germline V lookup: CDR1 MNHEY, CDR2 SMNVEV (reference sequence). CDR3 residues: CATAGRYTEAFF. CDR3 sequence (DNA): TGTGCCACCGCGGGCCGTTACACTGAAGCTTTCTTT.

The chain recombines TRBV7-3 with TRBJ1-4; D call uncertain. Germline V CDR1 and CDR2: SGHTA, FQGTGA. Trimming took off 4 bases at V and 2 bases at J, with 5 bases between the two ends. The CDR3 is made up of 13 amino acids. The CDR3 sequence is CASSSNTNEKLFF. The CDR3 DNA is TGTGCCAGCAGCTCCAATACTAATGAAAAACTGTTTTTT.

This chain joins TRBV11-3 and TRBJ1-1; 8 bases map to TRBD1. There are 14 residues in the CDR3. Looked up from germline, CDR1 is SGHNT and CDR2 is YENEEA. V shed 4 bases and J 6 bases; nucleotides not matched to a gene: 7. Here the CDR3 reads CASSSGQVGAEAFF. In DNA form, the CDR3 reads TGTGCCAGCAGCTCGGGACAGGTGGGGGCTGAAGCTTTCTTT.

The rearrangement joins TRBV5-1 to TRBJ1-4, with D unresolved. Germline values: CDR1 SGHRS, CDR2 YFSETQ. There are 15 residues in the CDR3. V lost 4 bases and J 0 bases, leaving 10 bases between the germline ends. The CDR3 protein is CASSLDGPTNEKLFF. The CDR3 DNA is TGCGCCAGCAGCCTGGATGGCCCAACTAATGAAAAACTGTTTTTT.

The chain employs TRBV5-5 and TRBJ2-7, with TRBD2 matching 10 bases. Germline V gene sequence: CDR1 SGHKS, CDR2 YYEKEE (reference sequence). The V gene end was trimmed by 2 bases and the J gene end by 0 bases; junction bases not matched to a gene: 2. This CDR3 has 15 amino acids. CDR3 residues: CASSLLAGSSYEQYF. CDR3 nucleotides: TGTGCCAGCAGCTTACTAGCGGGAAGCTCCTACGAGCAGTACTTC.

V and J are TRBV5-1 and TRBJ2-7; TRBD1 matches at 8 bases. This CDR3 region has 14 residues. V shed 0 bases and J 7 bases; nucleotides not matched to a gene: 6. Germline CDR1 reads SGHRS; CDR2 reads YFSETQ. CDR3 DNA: TGCGCCAGCAGCTTGGCCGTCAGGGGGCATGAGCAGTACTTC. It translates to CASSLAVRGHEQYF.